This T cell receptor (beta chain) comes out of a study of T cells expressing NK-cell markers. Following a re-call of the 5' RACE reads, TCRdb has one entry per CDR3 protein and lacks DNA. The sample has under 600,000 distinct CDR3 sequences; the top ten hold more than 1.4%. This CDR3 has 13 amino acids. Germline V lookup: CDR1 DFQATT, CDR2 SNEGSKA (reference sequence). The receptor comes from a woman aged 45 to 65 in good health. Sequencing input: blood T cells: a sorted CD56 or NKG2C T cell subset, CD4+ or CD8+ T cells, or bulk PBMC T cells (not recorded which). The genes are TRBV20-1 and TRBJ2-7; checking the TCRdb D call of TRBD1 is not possible without DNA. The CDR3 protein is CSAPRYQRGEQYF.